This T cell receptor beta chain appears in the sequencing data of a study of radiotherapy plus CTLA-4 blockade in lung cancer. The table came from immunoSEQ multiplex PCR; TCRdb's copy has only in-frame clones and leaves some out. The sample contains around 56,000 clones, 70% to 85% of which appear only once. V gave up 6 bases and J gave up 9 bases, with 21 bases separating them. The germline gives CDR1 MDHEN, CDR2 SYDVKM. The CDR3 is 16 amino acids. This chain joins TRBV28 and TRBJ1-6; D is perhaps TRBD1 (6 bases). The TCR comes from a human donor with non-small cell lung cancer who had a complete response to radiotherapy plus ipilimumab. Sequencing was performed on peripheral blood, taken from a patient treated with radiotherapy plus ipilimumab. CDR3 sequence reads: CASSSGDARGGSPLHF. DNA of the CDR3: TGTGCCAGCAGCTCCGGGGACGCAAGGGGGGGTTCACCCCTCCACTTT.